This T cell receptor (beta chain) derives from a study of control samples from healthy donors and cancer patients. This table comes from immunoSEQ multiplex PCR, and its TCRdb copy is limited to in-frame clones, with some not included. This sample has roughly 80,000 clones, with about 88% found just once. Germline CDR1 reads LNHNV; CDR2 reads YYDKDF (reference sequence). V gave up 0 bases and J gave up 3 bases, with 0 bases separating them. CDR3 length equals 12 residues. J is TRBJ2-1 and V is TRBV15, with no clear D. The sample consisted of blood. The clonotype originates from a woman aged 50 to 60 in good health. CDR3 bases: TGTGCCACCAGCAGAGACTACAATGAGCAGTTCTTC. Translated, it gives CATSRDYNEQFF. The whole variable domain, filled in from reference TRBV15 and TRBJ2-1, reads DAMVIQNPRYQVTQFGKPVTLSCSQTLNHNVMYWYQQKSSQAPKLLFHYYDKDFNNEADTPDNFQSRRPNTSFCFLDIRSPGLGDTAMYLCATSRDYNEQFFGPGTRLTVL.